A single sample is the source of the 26 T cell receptor beta chains below, sequenced in a study of OX40 agonist ivuxolimab in advanced cancers. TCRdb's copy holds only in-frame clones and misses some; the assay was immunoSEQ multiplex PCR. The data contain under 70,000 clones, roughly nine tenths of them singletons. Specimen: CD4+ or CD8+ T cells sorted from blood, collected in a trial of the OX40 agonist ivuxolimab. The receptors here all came from an adult with an advanced solid tumor such as melanoma, head and neck, liver or kidney cancer.

CDR3 residues: CASSHTDLPEAFF. The CDR3 coding sequence is TGCGCCAGCAGCCACACAGACTTACCTGAAGCTTTCTTT. This chain uses TRBV4-1 with TRBJ1-1; no definite D call. Trimming shortened V by 3 bases and J by 6 bases, and 11 bases separated the two germline ends. The germline V gene has CDR1 MGHRA and CDR2 YSYEKL. CDR3 length: 13 amino acids.

This chain uses TRBV7-9 with TRBJ2-7; D is unclear. Germline V gene data show CDR1 as SEHNR and CDR2 as FQNEAQ (reference sequence). The CDR3 sequence is 14 residues long. Deletions cut 1 base from V and 1 base from J, with 8 bases between. CDR3 residues: CASSLGARSYEQYF. In DNA form, the CDR3 reads TGTGCCAGCAGCTTAGGGGCCAGGTCCTACGAGCAGTACTTC.

The V and J genes are TRBV11-2 and TRBJ2-7; D possibly corresponds to TRBD1 (6 bases). V gave up 2 bases and J gave up 7 bases, with 9 bases separating them. The CDR3 length is 12 residues. Germline V CDR1 and CDR2: SGHAT, FQNNGV. CDR3 nucleotide sequence: TGTGCCAGCAGCTTAAAGGGGGTTGAGCAGTACTTC. Its translation: CASSLKGVEQYF.

V usage is TRBV19 and J usage is TRBJ2-1, with no clear D. The CDR3 spans 13 residues. V lost 0 bases, J lost 6 bases, and 6 bases lay in between. CDR1 and CDR2 (germline): LNHDA, SQIVND (reference sequence). For the CDR3, the DNA is TGTGCCAGTAGTATAGATAAAACCAATGAGCAGTTCTTC. Translating it yields CASSIDKTNEQFF.

The rearrangement joins TRBV13 to TRBJ1-2; 10 nucleotides agree with TRBD1. V trimming: 8 bases; J trimming: 5 bases; junction bases outside the gene matches: 5. The CDR3 consists of 13 residues. Germline CDR1 is PRHDT and CDR2 is FYEKMQ (reference sequence). The CDR3: CASGQGQGYGYTF. In nucleotides, the CDR3 is TGTGCCAGCGGCCAGGGACAGGGGTATGGCTACACCTTC.

The rearrangement uses TRBV27 and TRBJ2-7, with 10 bases matching TRBD1. The V and J ends lost 2 bases and 4 bases, in that order; junction bases with no gene match: 2. CDR3 size: 14 residues. The germline CDR1 and CDR2 sequences are MNHEY and SMNVEV (reference sequence). CDR3 coding DNA: TGTGCCAGCAGTTTAGGACAGGGGGGATACGAGCAGTACTTC. This translates into CASSLGQGGYEQYF.

CDR3 sequence: CASSLLISYNEQFF. DNA of the CDR3: TGTGCCAGCAGCTTGTTGATTTCCTACAATGAGCAGTTCTTC. This rearrangement joins TRBV11-2 to TRBJ2-1; D unresolved. The ends were cut back, 3 bases at V and 1 base at J, with 7 bases in the middle. CDR3 length: 14 residues. The V gene's germline CDR1 is SGHAT and CDR2 FQNNGV.

This clone was detected once. The V call is TRBV27, the J call TRBJ2-7; D unresolved. The CDR3 has 12 residues. V dropped 3 bases and J dropped 6 bases, with 9 bases sitting between them. Germline CDR1 is MNHEY and CDR2 is SMNVEV (reference sequence). CDR3 residues: CASSFHSGEQYF. CDR3 in DNA: TGTGCCAGCAGTTTTCACTCCGGCGAGCAGTACTTC.

This chain links TRBV7-9 with TRBJ2-7; D tentatively reads TRBD1 or TRBD2 (6 bases each). The CDR3 is made up of 15 amino acids. Deletions cut 5 bases from V and 4 bases from J, with 18 bases between. The V gene's germline CDR1 is SEHNR and CDR2 FQNEAQ (reference sequence). The CDR3, as DNA: TGTGCCAGCAGCAATCCGCCCGGGGGCGCGTACGAGCAGTACTTC. Translating gives CASSNPPGGAYEQYF.

The count of this clone is one. The chain combines TRBV7-9 with TRBJ1-5; 9 positions match TRBD1. V trimming: 5 bases; J trimming: 6 bases; junction bases outside the gene matches: 5. CDR3 length: 14 residues. Germline-derived CDR1 and CDR2 are SEHNR and FQNEAQ (reference sequence). CDR3 bases: TGTGCCAGCAGCGCAGACAGGGGGGTTCAGCCCCAGCATTTT. Amino acid sequence: CASSADRGVQPQHF.

The chain links TRBV5-4 to TRBJ2-7, with D uncertain. Looked up from germline, CDR1 is SGHNT and CDR2 is YYREEE (reference sequence). V dropped 3 bases and J dropped 4 bases, with 8 bases sitting between them. The CDR3 is 12 amino acids. CDR3 residues: CASSSGLYEQYF. The CDR3 DNA follows: TGTGCCAGCAGCTCCGGGCTATACGAGCAGTACTTC.

V is TRBV9 and J is TRBJ2-3; TRBD2 aligns across 10 bases. With 4 bases clipped from V and 1 base from J, the junction kept 9 bases outside the gene matches. Looked up from germline, CDR1 is SGDLS and CDR2 is YYNGEE. The CDR3 contains 17 residues. The CDR3 spells CASSKYLAGVGTDTQYF. For the CDR3, the DNA is TGTGCCAGCAGCAAGTACCTAGCGGGGGTGGGCACAGATACGCAGTATTTT.

V gene TRBV27 combines with J gene TRBJ2-7; D not certain. Trimming removed 2 bases at V and 3 bases at J, with 5 bases between. CDR1 is MNHEY, CDR2 SMNVEV, per germline (reference sequence). CDR3 length: 12 residues. In nucleotides, the CDR3 is TGTGCCAGCAGTTTAGCAGGCTACGAGCAGTACTTC. Its translation is CASSLAGYEQYF.

The rearrangement joins TRBV27 to TRBJ1-2; tentative D call: TRBD1 (5 bases). The germline V gene encodes CDR1 MNHEY and CDR2 SMNVEV (reference sequence). V was clipped by 2 bases and J by 5 bases, with 9 bases between them. The CDR3 runs 13 residues. In nucleotides, the CDR3 is TGTGCCAGCAGTTTAACAGGAGGATATGGCTACACCTTC. It translates to CASSLTGGYGYTF.

V gene TRBV27 combines with J gene TRBJ2-1; D remains ambiguous. This CDR3 is 12 amino acids long. Trimming removed 6 bases at V and 4 bases at J, with 7 bases between. From germline, CDR1 is MNHEY and CDR2 SMNVEV (reference sequence). CDR3 DNA sequence: TGTGCCAGCAGGCAGACGTACAATGAGCAGTTCTTC. Translated, it gives CASRQTYNEQFF.

The chain is built from TRBV7-8 and TRBJ1-1; D call uncertain. Trimming took off 5 bases at V and 3 bases at J, with 16 bases between the two ends. The germline CDR1 and CDR2 sequences are SGHVS and FQNEAQ. The CDR3 consists of 15 residues. The CDR3 DNA reads TGTGCCAGCAGCACTGCCAGGCTCGGGGACACTGAAGCTTTCTTT. This codes for CASSTARLGDTEAFF.

The genes are TRBV7-2 and TRBJ1-6, with no clear D. The CDR3 runs 16 residues. V was pared by 0 bases and J by 9 bases, with 15 bases between. Per the germline V gene, CDR1 is SGHTA and CDR2 is FQGNSA. CDR3: CASSLARELASSPLHF. The DNA for the CDR3 is TGTGCCAGCAGCTTAGCTCGTGAGCTTGCCTCTTCACCCCTCCACTTT. Variable domain in full (rest from reference TRBV7-2 and TRBJ1-6): GAGVSQSPSNKVTEKGKDVELRCDPISGHTALYWYRQSLGQGLEFLIYFQGNSAPDKSGLPSDRFSAERTGGSVSTLTIQRTQQEDSAVYLCASSLARELASSPLHFGNGTRLTVT.

This sequence joins TRBV4-1 and TRBJ2-3; D is unclear. Trimming removed 3 bases from V and 1 base from J, with 11 bases in between. This CDR3 is built from 15 residues. Per germline, CDR1 MGHRA and CDR2 YSYEKL. The chain's CDR3 is CASSHGLTRTDTQYF. CDR3 bases: TGCGCCAGCAGCCACGGCCTCACGCGCACAGATACGCAGTATTTT.

The chain couples TRBV6-5 to TRBJ1-5; D is unresolved. The CDR3 has 15 amino acids. Trimming shortened V by 10 bases and J by 0 bases, and 16 bases separated the two germline ends. CDR1 and CDR2 (germline): MNHEY, SVGAGI. CDR3 nucleotides: TGTGCCACCCGATCCCGGCAGGATAGCAATCAGCCCCAGCATTTT. This translates into CATRSRQDSNQPQHF.

CDR3 sequence: CASSAGTSGYQETQYF. Written as DNA, the CDR3 is TGTGCCAGCAGCGCCGGGACTAGCGGCTACCAAGAGACCCAGTACTTC. The genes are TRBV9 and TRBJ2-5, with 11 bases that match TRBD2. The V segment lost 3 bases and the J segment 0 bases; nucleotides outside the gene matches: 4. The V gene's germline CDR1 is SGDLS and CDR2 YYNGEE. The CDR3 is made up of 16 amino acids.

The V and J genes are TRBV4-3 and TRBJ1-5, with 7 bases lining up with TRBD1. This CDR3 comprises 15 residues. The J segment lost 5 bases and the V segment lost 0 bases, leaving 4 bases of the junction unmatched. Germline assignment: CDR1 LGHNA and CDR2 YSLEER. CDR3 amino acids: CASSQEDRVDQPQHF. CDR3 nucleotide sequence: TGCGCCAGCAGCCAAGAAGACAGGGTAGATCAGCCCCAGCATTTT.

The CDR3 DNA follows: TGTGCCAGCCAGGGGTACACCGGGGAGCTGTTTTTT. Protein product: CASQGYTGELFF. V gene TRBV6-1 combines with J gene TRBJ2-2; the D gene is possibly TRBD1 (6 bases). Per the germline V gene, CDR1 is MNHNS and CDR2 is SASEGT. The CDR3 contains 12 residues. V dropped 8 bases and J dropped 3 bases, with 7 bases sitting between them.

The V and J genes are TRBV7-9 and TRBJ2-5; D unclear. The CDR3 is 13 residues long. Trimming left V 0 bases short and J 4 bases short, with 6 bases between. CDR1 is SEHNR, CDR2 FQNEAQ, per germline (reference sequence). The chain's CDR3 is CASSLALGETQYF. In DNA form, the CDR3 reads TGTGCCAGCAGCTTAGCGCTCGGAGAGACCCAGTACTTC.

The CDR3 sequence: CASDSNQPQHF. The CDR3 DNA reads as TGTGCCAGCGATAGCAATCAGCCCCAGCATTTT. V usage is TRBV5-4 and J usage is TRBJ1-5; no firm D call. CDR3 length: 11 residues. Deletions cut 7 bases from V and 0 bases from J, with 2 bases between. The germline CDR1 and CDR2 sequences are SGHNT and YYREEE (reference sequence).

J is TRBJ1-4 and V is TRBV4-3, with D tentatively TRBD1 (6 bases). The germline V gene has CDR1 LGHNA and CDR2 YSLEER. V was pared by 1 base and J by 8 bases, with 14 bases between. The CDR3 runs 15 residues. CDR3 coding DNA: TGCGCCAGCAGCCAAGGGAGGGGGAGTGGAGAAAAACTGTTTTTT. It is translated as CASSQGRGSGEKLFF.

The gene calls are TRBV4-1 and TRBJ1-2; D unclear. This CDR3 is 11 amino acids long. Germline CDR1 MGHRA, CDR2 YSYEKL. V lost 1 base and J lost 8, with 5 bases in between. CDR3 in amino acids: CASSQARGYTF. As DNA, the CDR3 is TGCGCCAGCAGCCAAGCTAGGGGCTACACCTTC.